This TCR beta chain was observed in a study of PD-L1 blockade in urothelial cancer. Study as a whole: The year 2014 saw patients start atezolizumab, 1,200 mg intravenously every 3 weeks. Investigators checked blood 3 weeks (second dose) and 6 weeks after treatment start. T cell content in blood samples showed a median of about 140,000.

The CDR3 totals 15 residues. Germline-derived CDR1 and CDR2 are SGHDN and FVKESK. The V end was cut by 3 bases, the J end by 0 bases, with 6 bases between. Profiled with immunoSEQ multiplex PCR; TCRdb holds only in-frame clones, not every one. The sample holds about 45,000 clones, almost 85% seen once. As for time point: peripheral blood 6 weeks after treatment start. The sample was PBMCs, taken around atezolizumab (anti-PD-L1) treatment. J is TRBJ2-6 and V is TRBV14; D gene ambiguous. This clonotype was sampled from a man in his 60s with urothelial cancer. CDR3: CASSHFGSGANVLTF. In nucleotides, the CDR3 is TGTGCCAGCAGCCACTTCGGCTCTGGGGCCAACGTCCTGACTTTC.